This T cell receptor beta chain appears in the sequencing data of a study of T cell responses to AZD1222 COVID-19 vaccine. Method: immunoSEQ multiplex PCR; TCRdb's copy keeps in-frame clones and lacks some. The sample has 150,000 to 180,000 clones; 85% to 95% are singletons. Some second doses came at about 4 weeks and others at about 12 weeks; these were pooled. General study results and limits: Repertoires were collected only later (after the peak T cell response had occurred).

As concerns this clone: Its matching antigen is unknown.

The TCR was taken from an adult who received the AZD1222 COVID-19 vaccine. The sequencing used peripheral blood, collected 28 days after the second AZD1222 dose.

The CDR3 DNA is TGTGCCAGTAGTGGCCCCAACAATGAGCAGTTCTTC. This codes for CASSGPNNEQFF. The rearrangement joins TRBV19 to TRBJ2-1; D ambiguous. From germline, CDR1 is LNHDA and CDR2 SQIVND (reference sequence). The V gene lost 5 bases and the J gene lost 5 bases, with 7 bases spanning the gap. The CDR3 consists of 12 residues.